These 16 T cell receptor beta chains were all obtained from the same sample, sequenced in a study of tumor and adjacent non-tumor tissue in lung cancer. RNA was extracted from bulk tissue without any cell sorting. TCRbeta libraries were built with three rounds of nested PCR, modified from ARM-PCR. From the multiplex PCR reads, TCRdb called clonotypes with MiXCR, one entry per CDR3 protein. In the table there are some 77,000 distinct CDR3 sequences, approximately 68% of which are singletons. Sequenced material: lung tumor tissue. All receptors come from a woman in her 70s with non-small cell lung cancer.

As concerns this clonotype: A read error may produce the germline difference seen at one junction end. V is TRBV12-3 or TRBV12-4 and J is TRBJ2-1; a possible D gene is TRBD1 (5 bases). The CDR3 is 14 residues long. CDR3: CVSTYKQADNEQFF. The CDR3 nucleotides are TGTGTCAGCACCTACAAACAGGCTGATAATGAGCAGTTCTTC.

The chain links TRBV20-1 to TRBJ2-3; TRBD2 is a possible D gene (6 bases). The germline CDR1 and CDR2 sequences are DFQATT and SNEGSKA (reference sequence). This CDR3 region has 14 residues. The germline V and J ends were trimmed by 3 bases and 3 bases, with 13 bases remaining between them. The CDR3 DNA follows: TGCAGTGCTAGTCTGGCGGGAAAAACAGATACGCAGTATTTT. Protein product: CSASLAGKTDTQYF.

On this clonotype: The junction shows a germline mismatch at one end, possibly a read error. V gene TRBV4-1 combines with J gene TRBJ2-1, with TRBD2 identical over 10 bases. The germline CDR1 and CDR2 sequences are MGHRA and YSYEKL. CDR3 length: 19 residues. CDR3 residues: CARSQDPGTSGTTYNEQFF. For the CDR3, the DNA is TGCGCCAGGAGCCAAGACCCTGGAACTAGCGGGACTACCTACAATGAGCAGTTCTTC.

This clonotype appeared a single time. This chain uses TRBV29-1 with TRBJ2-7, with TRBD2 matching 9 bases. J gave up 0 bases and V 8 bases, and 5 bases lay outside the gene matches. Germline V gene data show CDR1 as SQVTM and CDR2 as ANQGSEA. The CDR3 sequence is 13 residues long. In nucleotides, the CDR3 is TGCAGCCCTAGGACTAGCGCCTCCTACGAGCAGTACTTC. It yields the protein CSPRTSASYEQYF.

This clonotype was counted at least ten times. The rearrangement uses TRBV11-2 and TRBJ2-1, with 10 bases fitting TRBD2. This CDR3 contains 19 residues. Germline CDR1 SGHAT, CDR2 FQNNGV. After removal of 0 bases from V and 2 bases from J, the junction contained 10 bases not matched to a gene. The CDR3 loop reads CASSLDQRTSGRTYNEQFF. CDR3 in DNA: TGTGCCAGCAGCTTAGATCAAAGGACTAGCGGAAGAACCTACAATGAGCAGTTCTTC. Combining the CDR3 with reference TRBV11-2 and TRBJ2-1 gives the whole variable domain EAGVAQSPRYKIIEKRQSVAFWCNPISGHATLYWYQQILGQGPKLLIQFQNNGVVDDSQLPKDRFSAERLKGVDSTLKIQPAKLEDSAVYLCASSLDQRTSGRTYNEQFFGPGTRLTVL.

The genes are TRBV6-1 and TRBJ1-1; D may be TRBD1 (5 bases). CDR3 length equals 14 residues. V lost 11 bases, J lost 4 bases, and 20 bases lay in between. The germline CDR1 and CDR2 sequences are MNHNS and SASEGT. The CDR3 DNA reads as TGTGCCTTCAGAGAACTGGGACCATTCACTGAAGCTTTCTTT. Amino acids: CAFRELGPFTEAFF.

Worth noting for this clonotype: A read error may produce the germline difference seen at one junction end. This rearrangement joins TRBV12-3 or TRBV12-4 to TRBJ2-7; 8 nucleotides line up with TRBD2. The CDR3 runs 14 residues. CDR3 protein: CANSWTSLVDEQYF. The CDR3 region has the DNA TGTGCCAACAGTTGGACTAGCCTGGTAGACGAGCAATACTTC.

The rearrangement joins TRBV20-1 to TRBJ2-7; TRBD2 is a possible D gene (6 bases). Per germline, CDR1 DFQATT and CDR2 SNEGSKA (reference sequence). The CDR3 sequence is 12 residues long. CDR3 region: CGAGSTGTPQYF. For the CDR3, the DNA is TGCGGCGCGGGATCTACCGGGACCCCACAGTACTTC.

This clonotype was picked up a small number of times. Germline is not matched at one junction end, which may reflect a read error. V and J are TRBV7-2 and TRBJ1-1; possibly TRBD1 for D (5 bases). CDR1 is SGHTA, CDR2 FQGNSA, per germline. The CDR3 consists of 16 residues. In nucleotides, the CDR3 is TGTGCCAGCAGCTTAGTGGGGGGGAACATGAGCACTGAGGCTTTCTTT. Protein sequence: CASSLVGGNMSTEAFF.

A word on this clonotype: The junction does not match germline at one end; this may be a read error. The chain employs TRBV11-1 and TRBJ2-1; D uncertain. There are 16 residues in the CDR3. Germline lookup yields CDR1 SGHAT and CDR2 FQDESV (reference sequence). The chain's CDR3 is CANSLGMAEAYNEQFF. The CDR3 bases are TGTGCCAACAGCCTAGGTATGGCGGAAGCCTACAATGAGCAGTTCTTC.

Concerning this clonotype: The germline gene is not matched at one end of the junction; a read error may be the cause. The chain couples TRBV6-1 to TRBJ2-6; possibly TRBD2 for D (6 bases). CDR3 length: 14 amino acids. The germline gives CDR1 MNHNS, CDR2 SASEGT. For the CDR3, the DNA is TGTGCCAGTAGTGAGGGGACTGGGGCCAACGTCCTGATTTTC. Protein sequence: CASSEGTGANVLIF.

This clonotype was recorded many times. The gene calls are TRBV28 and TRBJ1-4; D not resolved. Germline V gene sequence: CDR1 MDHEN, CDR2 SYDVKM. V was shortened by 6 bases and J by 6 bases, with 8 bases between the two germline ends. The CDR3 is 12 amino acids. DNA of the CDR3: TGTGCCAGCAGAAGGAGGTATGAAAAACTGTTTTTT. Translation: CASRRRYEKLFF.

The J gene is TRBJ2-4, the V gene TRBV6-1; D is perhaps TRBD2 (5 bases). From germline, CDR1 is MNHNS and CDR2 SASEGT. The CDR3 is made up of 16 amino acids. The ends were cut back, 2 bases at V and 7 bases at J, with 18 bases in the middle. CDR3 residues: CASSEMEFGRVNIQYF. In nucleotides, the CDR3 is TGTGCCAGCAGTGAAATGGAGTTTGGGCGGGTGAACATTCAGTACTTC.

The table lists this clonotype with many counts. The gene calls are TRBV11-2 and TRBJ2-3; the match to TRBD2 covers 8 bases. Germline lookup yields CDR1 SGHAT and CDR2 FQNNGV. V lost 8 bases to trimming and J lost 5 bases; unmatched junction nucleotides: 12. CDR3 size: 15 residues. This chain's CDR3 is CASHVSGSGLDTQYF. The CDR3 nucleotides are TGTGCCAGCCACGTCAGCGGGAGTGGTCTAGATACGCAGTATTTT.

This clonotype has a single count. The junction does not match germline at one end; this may be a read error. The V call is TRBV12-3 or TRBV12-4, the J call TRBJ1-4; TRBD1 might be the D (5 bases). CDR3 length equals 14 residues. As DNA, the CDR3 is TGTGCCAGTAGTTCGACAAGGGGCTTTGAAAAACTGTTTTTT. It is translated as CASSSTRGFEKLFF.

The chain combines TRBV10-1 with TRBJ2-7, with D possibly being TRBD2 (5 bases). Germline CDR1 is WNHNN and CDR2 is SYGVQD (reference sequence). The V gene lost 5 bases and the J gene lost 4 bases, with 12 bases spanning the gap. The CDR3 runs 13 residues. The CDR3: CASSIYREYEQYF. DNA of the CDR3: TGCGCCAGCAGTATCTATCGGGAATACGAGCAGTACTTC.